Sequencing of this T cell receptor (beta chain) was carried out in a study of blood T cell repertoires in COVID-19. Study details: The origin of the acute and convalescent COVID-19 samples was the United States, Italy and Spain. T cells, B-cell-depleted T cells, or PBMCs provided the cDNA or gDNA that served as material.

In germline, CDR1 is SNHLY, CDR2 FYNNEI. CDR3 length: 16 amino acids. The V end lost 0 bases, the J end lost 0 bases, and 11 bases lay between the germline ends. In the authors' methods: Reference gene primers were amplified, and this amplification served to estimate nucleated cell counts. TCRdb's table, derived via immunoSEQ multiplex PCR, lists solely in-frame clones and lacks some. V, J and clone size are those of that table, while D and trimming were read from the DNA. The sample holds hundreds of thousands of clones, about 87% seen once. V and J are TRBV2 and TRBJ1-2, with a weak D call TRBD1 (6 bases). The sample taken for sequencing was peripheral blood. This TCR came from a woman aged 45-59 years who had recovered from COVID-19. CDR3 in amino acids: CASSEAPTGTNYGYTF. CDR3 nucleotide sequence: TGTGCCAGCAGTGAAGCGCCGACAGGAACTAACTATGGCTACACCTTC. The variable domain in full, completed from reference TRBV2 and TRBJ1-2, reads EPEVTQTPSHQVTQMGQEVILRCVPISNHLYFYWYRQILGQKVEFLVSFYNNEISEKSEIFDDQFSVERPDGSNFTLKIRSTKLEDSAMYFCASSEAPTGTNYGYTFGSGTRLTVV.